This T cell receptor beta chain was recorded in a study of T cell changes during pregnancy in multiple sclerosis. The germline V and J ends were trimmed by 1 base and 3 bases, with 17 bases remaining between them. This CDR3 spans 17 amino acids. Germline V gene lookup returns CDR1 MGHRA and CDR2 YSYEKL. Repertoires were generated with immunoSEQ multiplex PCR, while TCRdb's copy carries only in-frame clones and drops some. The data contain about 51,000 clones, 93% of them singletons. The sequencing used peripheral blood, collected in the second trimester of pregnancy. The gene calls are TRBV4-1 and TRBJ2-3; D perhaps matches TRBD2 (6 bases). This TCR derives from a female donor with multiple sclerosis, enrolled in a pregnancy study. CDR3 protein: CASSQVLLSGGTDTQYF. The CDR3 DNA is TGCGCCAGCAGCCAAGTACTGCTGTCAGGAGGGACAGATACGCAGTATTTT.